A selection of T cell receptor beta chains follows, all from one sample in a study of cytomegalovirus exposure and HLA in healthy donors. The repertoire was sequenced with immunoSEQ multiplex PCR; TCRdb's copy has only in-frame clones and lacks some. The sample has 65,000 to 85,000 clones; around 80% are singletons. Sequencing used PBMCs. The receptors originated from a male donor in good health and CMV-seropositive. Both conserved end residues are part of each CDR3. The D gene is left open where the match is weak. Only some rows state a clone size, as once, few, many or a class for expanded clones.

CDR3 DNA: TGTGCCAGCAGCTTAGGGGTAGCGGGCAGCTCCTACGAGCAGTACTTC
CDR3 protein: CASSLGVAGSSYEQYF
J gene: TRBJ2-7
CDR3 length: 16
clone size: NA
V gene: TRBV7-2
D gene: TRBD2

CDR3 DNA: TGTGCCAGCAGCTTAAGCGTCGAGATCGAGCAGTACTTC
CDR3 protein: CASSLSVEIEQYF
J gene: TRBJ2-7
CDR3 length: 13
clone size: NA
V gene: TRBV7-9
D gene: NA

CDR3 DNA: TGTGCCAGCAGCCCGCGGGCCGGCGCTGGAAACACCATATATTTT
CDR3 protein: CASSPRAGAGNTIYF
J gene: TRBJ1-3
CDR3 length: 15
clone size: NA
V gene: TRBV9
D gene: NA

CDR3 DNA: TGTGCCAGTAGAAAGGGGCGGGACGGTGGTTACACCAGTCGGGGGCCCCAGCATTTT
CDR3 protein: CASRKGRDGGYTSRGPQHF
J gene: TRBJ1-5
CDR3 length: 19
clone size: NA
V gene: TRBV19
D gene: NA

CDR3 DNA: TGTGCCAGCTCACCGGACATTTCTAACTATGGCTACACCTTC
CDR3 protein: CASSPDISNYGYTF
J gene: TRBJ1-2
CDR3 length: 14
clone size: NA
V gene: TRBV18
D gene: NA

CDR3 DNA: TGTGCCAGCAGCAGCCGTGAAAGAGGAAGGGGGGGTACCCTGTCTGGAAACACCATATATTTT
CDR3 protein: CASSSRERGRGGTLSGNTIYF
J gene: TRBJ1-3
CDR3 length: 21
clone size: NA
V gene: TRBV21-1
D gene: NA

CDR3 DNA: TGTGCCAGCAGTTCTCGACAGGGGGCATCCTACGAGCAGTACTTC
CDR3 protein: CASSSRQGASYEQYF
J gene: TRBJ2-7
CDR3 length: 15
clone size: NA
V gene: TRBV27
D gene: TRBD1

CDR3 DNA: TGCGCCAGCAGCCAAGACCTCCAGAGGTGGGAGCAGTACTTC
CDR3 protein: CASSQDLQRWEQYF
J gene: TRBJ2-7
CDR3 length: 14
clone size: NA
V gene: TRBV4-3
D gene: NA

CDR3 DNA: TGTGCCAGCAGTGCGGGCTACGAGCAGTACTTC
CDR3 protein: CASSAGYEQYF
J gene: TRBJ2-7
CDR3 length: 11
clone size: NA
V gene: TRBV2
D gene: NA

CDR3 DNA: TGTGCCAGTAGTATAGATAGTCGCACTGAAGCTTTCTTT
CDR3 protein: CASSIDSRTEAFF
J gene: TRBJ1-1
CDR3 length: 13
clone size: NA
V gene: TRBV19
D gene: NA

CDR3 DNA: TGCGCCAGCAGCCCAGGCAGGGTAAGGGCCAAAAACATTCAGTACTTC
CDR3 protein: CASSPGRVRAKNIQYF
J gene: TRBJ2-4
CDR3 length: 16
clone size: NA
V gene: TRBV4-1
D gene: NA

CDR3 DNA: TGCGCCAGCACCGGACAGGGTCCAGATACGCAGTATTTT
CDR3 protein: CASTGQGPDTQYF
J gene: TRBJ2-3
CDR3 length: 13
clone size: NA
V gene: TRBV10-2
D gene: TRBD1

CDR3 DNA: TGCGCCAGCAGCTTGGCGGGTCGGAGCACAGATACGCAGTATTTT
CDR3 protein: CASSLAGRSTDTQYF
J gene: TRBJ2-3
CDR3 length: 15
clone size: NA
V gene: TRBV5-1
D gene: NA

CDR3 DNA: TGTGCCTGGAACCGGGACAGGGGCAATCAGCCCCAGCATTTT
CDR3 protein: CAWNRDRGNQPQHF
J gene: TRBJ1-5
CDR3 length: 14
clone size: NA
V gene: TRBV30
D gene: TRBD1

CDR3 DNA: TGTGCCAGCAGCCCGGACAGAGCCTACGAGCAGTACTTC
CDR3 protein: CASSPDRAYEQYF
J gene: TRBJ2-7
CDR3 length: 13
clone size: NA
V gene: TRBV7-2
D gene: NA

CDR3 DNA: TGTGCCAGCAGCCAAGAGGGAGGCTATAATTCACCCCTCCACTTT
CDR3 protein: CASSQEGGYNSPLHF
J gene: TRBJ1-6
CDR3 length: 15
clone size: NA
V gene: TRBV4-2
D gene: NA

CDR3 DNA: TGTGCCAGCAGCCAATCGCAGGGGGCTGAAGCTTTCTTT
CDR3 protein: CASSQSQGAEAFF
J gene: TRBJ1-1
CDR3 length: 13
clone size: NA
V gene: TRBV4-2
D gene: TRBD1

CDR3 DNA: TGTGCCAGCAGTTCAGCGATCGGAAATGAGCAGTTCTTC
CDR3 protein: CASSSAIGNEQFF
J gene: TRBJ2-1
CDR3 length: 13
clone size: NA
V gene: TRBV11-2
D gene: NA

CDR3 DNA: TGCAGCGTTGGCACCGGGACAGGGAATGAAAAACTGTTTTTT
CDR3 protein: CSVGTGTGNEKLFF
J gene: TRBJ1-4
CDR3 length: 14
clone size: NA
V gene: TRBV29-1
D gene: TRBD1

CDR3 DNA: TGCAGCGTTCGGGGGGGTTACGAGCAGTACTTC
CDR3 protein: CSVRGGYEQYF
J gene: TRBJ2-7
CDR3 length: 11
clone size: NA
V gene: TRBV29-1
D gene: TRBD2

CDR3 DNA: TGTTCCAGCAGCCCAGCGGGACAGGGCGACTACACCTTC
CDR3 protein: CSSSPAGQGDYTF
J gene: TRBJ1-2
CDR3 length: 13
clone size: NA
V gene: TRBV7-9
D gene: TRBD1

CDR3 DNA: TGCGCCAGCAGCCTCCCGGGACTAGCGGGAGGGCGCAATGAGCAGTTCTTC
CDR3 protein: CASSLPGLAGGRNEQFF
J gene: TRBJ2-1
CDR3 length: 17
clone size: few
V gene: TRBV5-1
D gene: TRBD2

CDR3 DNA: TGTGCCAGCAGCTTAGGAGATGTCGGCCAAGAGACCCAGTACTTC
CDR3 protein: CASSLGDVGQETQYF
J gene: TRBJ2-5
CDR3 length: 15
clone size: NA
V gene: TRBV11-2
D gene: NA

CDR3 DNA: TGTGCCAGCAGTTACTTCCCGGGAGGCTACGAGCAGTACTTC
CDR3 protein: CASSYFPGGYEQYF
J gene: TRBJ2-7
CDR3 length: 14
clone size: NA
V gene: TRBV6-5
D gene: TRBD2

CDR3 DNA: TGTGCCAGCAGCCCAGGGAGGAGCTCCTACAATGAGCAGTTCTTC
CDR3 protein: CASSPGRSSYNEQFF
J gene: TRBJ2-1
CDR3 length: 15
clone size: NA
V gene: TRBV7-9
D gene: NA

CDR3 DNA: TGTGCCAGCAGTGCAGACAGGGGAAATGAAAAACTGTTTTTT
CDR3 protein: CASSADRGNEKLFF
J gene: TRBJ1-4
CDR3 length: 14
clone size: once
V gene: TRBV6-5
D gene: TRBD1

CDR3 DNA: TGTGCCAGCAGTGAAACAGTGGGGGGTGAAGCTTTCTTT
CDR3 protein: CASSETVGGEAFF
J gene: TRBJ1-1
CDR3 length: 13
clone size: NA
V gene: TRBV25-1
D gene: NA

CDR3 DNA: TGTGCCAGCAGTGATAGCGGGACCCCCTACGAGCAGTACTTC
CDR3 protein: CASSDSGTPYEQYF
J gene: TRBJ2-7
CDR3 length: 14
clone size: NA
V gene: TRBV2
D gene: TRBD2

CDR3 DNA: TGTGCCATCAGGGAGCGGGGGACCGGGGAGCTGTTTTTT
CDR3 protein: CAIRERGTGELFF
J gene: TRBJ2-2
CDR3 length: 13
clone size: NA
V gene: TRBV10-3
D gene: TRBD2

CDR3 DNA: TGTGCCAGTATAAAAGATACTTCTTCTACCTACGAGCAGTACTTC
CDR3 protein: CASIKDTSSTYEQYF
J gene: TRBJ2-7
CDR3 length: 15
clone size: NA
V gene: TRBV2
D gene: NA

CDR3 DNA: TGTTCCAGCAGCTTAAGCGGGGGGGCAAGAACAGATACGCAGTATTTT
CDR3 protein: CSSSLSGGARTDTQYF
J gene: TRBJ2-3
CDR3 length: 16
clone size: NA
V gene: TRBV7-9
D gene: TRBD2

CDR3 DNA: TGTGCCATCAGTGAGCCAAAAATGACAGGGAGGAACACTGAAGCTTTCTTT
CDR3 protein: CAISEPKMTGRNTEAFF
J gene: TRBJ1-1
CDR3 length: 17
clone size: NA
V gene: TRBV10-3
D gene: TRBD1

CDR3 DNA: TGTGCCAGCAGCGTAAGGACAAGCACAGATACGCAGTATTTT
CDR3 protein: CASSVRTSTDTQYF
J gene: TRBJ2-3
CDR3 length: 14
clone size: NA
V gene: TRBV9
D gene: NA

CDR3 DNA: TGCAGCGTTGACGGATTCTCGAGACAGGGGGCTTTCGAGCAGTACTTC
CDR3 protein: CSVDGFSRQGAFEQYF
J gene: TRBJ2-7
CDR3 length: 16
clone size: NA
V gene: TRBV29-1
D gene: TRBD1

CDR3 DNA: TGTGCCAGCAGCGTAGGGGGACAGCCTAATGAAAAACTGTTTTTT
CDR3 protein: CASSVGGQPNEKLFF
J gene: TRBJ1-4
CDR3 length: 15
clone size: NA
V gene: TRBV9
D gene: TRBD1

CDR3 DNA: TGTGCCAGCAGTGAATATCGTCGGTTTCAAGAGACCCAGTACTTC
CDR3 protein: CASSEYRRFQETQYF
J gene: TRBJ2-5
CDR3 length: 15
clone size: NA
V gene: TRBV2
D gene: NA

CDR3 DNA: TGTGCCAGCAGTTACACCGGGACTACCTACAATGAGCAGTTCTTC
CDR3 protein: CASSYTGTTYNEQFF
J gene: TRBJ2-1
CDR3 length: 15
clone size: NA
V gene: TRBV6-5
D gene: TRBD2

CDR3 DNA: TGTGCCAGCAGCTTGGAGGGACTAGTGTCGAGCGAGCAGTACTTC
CDR3 protein: CASSLEGLVSSEQYF
J gene: TRBJ2-7
CDR3 length: 15
clone size: NA
V gene: TRBV5-5
D gene: TRBD2

CDR3 DNA: TGTGCCAGCACCAGGACAGGGCTTTCACCCCTCCACTTT
CDR3 protein: CASTRTGLSPLHF
J gene: TRBJ1-6
CDR3 length: 13
clone size: NA
V gene: TRBV6-5
D gene: TRBD1

CDR3 DNA: TGTGCCAGCAGTTACGGGACTTACTCTGGAAACACCATATATTTT
CDR3 protein: CASSYGTYSGNTIYF
J gene: TRBJ1-3
CDR3 length: 15
clone size: few
V gene: TRBV6-5
D gene: NA

CDR3 DNA: TGTGCCAGCAGCCGGTGCCGGTCCTACAATGAGCAGTTCTTC
CDR3 protein: CASSRCRSYNEQFF
J gene: TRBJ2-1
CDR3 length: 14
clone size: NA
V gene: TRBV12-1
D gene: NA

CDR3 DNA: TGTGCCAGCAGTCTCCTGGCTAATTCACCCCTCCACTTT
CDR3 protein: CASSLLANSPLHF
J gene: TRBJ1-6
CDR3 length: 13
clone size: NA
V gene: TRBV28
D gene: NA

CDR3 DNA: TGTGCCAGCAGCCCGGCGTGGGGGGGTAGGGAGACCCAGTACTTC
CDR3 protein: CASSPAWGGRETQYF
J gene: TRBJ2-5
CDR3 length: 15
clone size: NA
V gene: TRBV6-5
D gene: TRBD2

CDR3 DNA: TGTGCCAGCAGCCAAGGGGACAGGGCCTACGAGCAGTACTTC
CDR3 protein: CASSQGDRAYEQYF
J gene: TRBJ2-7
CDR3 length: 14
clone size: once
V gene: TRBV4-2
D gene: TRBD1

CDR3 DNA: TGCGCCAGCAGCTTGGGCGGTAATAGCGGGGGGATCGGTGAGACCCTGTACTTC
CDR3 protein: CASSLGGNSGGIGETLYF
J gene: TRBJ2-5
CDR3 length: 18
clone size: NA
V gene: TRBV5-1
D gene: TRBD2

CDR3 DNA: TGTGCCAGCACTGAAGGACTAGCGGGAATCACAGATACGCAGTATTTT
CDR3 protein: CASTEGLAGITDTQYF
J gene: TRBJ2-3
CDR3 length: 16
clone size: NA
V gene: TRBV6-1
D gene: TRBD2

CDR3 DNA: TGTGCCACCAGCCCGACCAGGGAATCAGGCTACACCTTC
CDR3 protein: CATSPTRESGYTF
J gene: TRBJ1-2
CDR3 length: 13
clone size: NA
V gene: TRBV15
D gene: NA

CDR3 DNA: TGTGCCAGTACGGCGGGGGGCAAGACCCAGTACTTC
CDR3 protein: CASTAGGKTQYF
J gene: TRBJ2-5
CDR3 length: 12
clone size: NA
V gene: TRBV19
D gene: TRBD2

CDR3 DNA: TGTGCCAGCAGCAGCGGACAGGGTAACTATGGCTACACCTTC
CDR3 protein: CASSSGQGNYGYTF
J gene: TRBJ1-2
CDR3 length: 14
clone size: NA
V gene: TRBV7-2
D gene: TRBD1

CDR3 DNA: TGTGCCAGCAGCTTAGGGGCGGGAGGGACCGCAGATACGCAGTATTTT
CDR3 protein: CASSLGAGGTADTQYF
J gene: TRBJ2-3
CDR3 length: 16
clone size: NA
V gene: TRBV7-6
D gene: TRBD2

CDR3 DNA: TGTGCCAGCAGCCCAAAAGTGCTAGCGGGAGATGAGCAGTTCTTC
CDR3 protein: CASSPKVLAGDEQFF
J gene: TRBJ2-1
CDR3 length: 15
clone size: NA
V gene: TRBV5-4
D gene: TRBD2

CDR3 DNA: TGTGCCAGCTCACCACCGGGTAGGGGAGGGCAAGAGACCCAGTACTTC
CDR3 protein: CASSPPGRGGQETQYF
J gene: TRBJ2-5
CDR3 length: 16
clone size: NA
V gene: TRBV18
D gene: TRBD2